Below are 19 T cell receptor beta chains sequenced from a single sample in a study of shared clonotypes between healthy human individuals. TCRdb's table, derived via immunoSEQ multiplex PCR, lists solely in-frame clones and lacks some. This table has over a million clones, approximately 80% appearing once. Sequencing was done on a sample of memory CD4+ T cells from PBMCs. Subset given: CD45RA-negative fraction. The receptors come from a man aged 18-30 years in good health. Some clones in this sample may be carry-over from other donors' samples.

The chain links TRBV7-2 to TRBJ2-1, with TRBD2 as a possible D gene (5 bases). The CDR3 loop spans 15 amino acids. Trimming shortened V by 4 bases and J by 0 bases, and 10 bases separated the two germline ends. Germline lookup yields CDR1 SGHTA and CDR2 FQGNSA. CDR3 in DNA: TGTGCCAGCAGCTGGACTCTCAGCTCCTACAATGAGCAGTTCTTC. Amino acid sequence: CASSWTLSSYNEQFF. The variable domain in full, completed from reference TRBV7-2 and TRBJ2-1, reads GAGVSQSPSNKVTEKGKDVELRCDPISGHTALYWYRQSLGQGLEFLIYFQGNSAPDKSGLPSDRFSAERTGGSVSTLTIQRTQQEDSAVYLCASSWTLSSYNEQFFGPGTRLTVL.

This chain connects TRBV4-3 to TRBJ2-1; 7 bases match TRBD2. The CDR3 covers 19 residues. Germline CDR1 is LGHNA and CDR2 is YSLEER. J was trimmed by 1 base and V by 0 bases; bases with no gene match: 12. The DNA for the CDR3 is TGCGCCAGCAGCCAAGATCTAGAGGGCGGGAGAGGATCCTACAATGAGCAGTTCTTC. Translation: CASSQDLEGGRGSYNEQFF.

V is TRBV7-2 and J is TRBJ1-3; D ambiguous. This CDR3 comprises 13 residues. V lost 8 bases, J lost 2 bases, and 10 bases lay in between. Germline lookup yields CDR1 SGHTA and CDR2 FQGNSA. This CDR3 reads CASLWAAGNTIYF. The CDR3 nucleotides are TGTGCCAGCTTGTGGGCCGCTGGAAACACCATATATTTT.

The rearrangement uses TRBV2 and TRBJ2-5, with D perhaps matching TRBD1 (6 bases). Germline values: CDR1 SNHLY, CDR2 FYNNEI. V was shortened by 6 bases and J by 6 bases, with 14 bases between the two germline ends. The CDR3 is 13 amino acids. In DNA form, the CDR3 reads TGTGCCAGCAGGAAGGACACAGGGCAGACCCAGTACTTC. This translates into CASRKDTGQTQYF.

As for this clone: Different DNA sequences within this sample yield the same CDR3. The chain joins TRBV30 to TRBJ2-5; D remains ambiguous. CDR3 length: 11 amino acids. The V gene's germline CDR1 is GTSNPN and CDR2 SVGIG (reference sequence). Trimming left V 5 bases short and J 5 bases short, with 9 bases between. As DNA, the CDR3 is TGTGCCTGGGCCGGTGGGGAGACCCAGTACTTC. As protein: CAWAGGETQYF.

The chain has TRBV7-9 and TRBJ1-1, with 10 bases that match TRBD1. Germline V gene data show CDR1 as SEHNR and CDR2 as FQNEAQ (reference sequence). V dropped 3 bases and J dropped 4; count of bases not matched to a gene: 14. This CDR3 is 18 amino acids long. The DNA of the CDR3 is TGTGCCAGCAGCTTCCAGTGGACAGGGGGGCTACCGACCACTGAAGCTTTCTTT. It specifies CASSFQWTGGLPTTEAFF.

The chain joins TRBV30 to TRBJ1-5; perhaps TRBD1 as D (6 bases). The CDR3 contains 18 residues. Germline-derived CDR1 and CDR2 are GTSNPN and SVGIG (reference sequence). The V gene lost 3 bases and the J gene lost 0 bases, with 21 bases spanning the gap. The CDR3 DNA is TGTGCCTGGAGGGGGGCGAAGACTGACAGTTATAGCAATCAGCCCCAGCATTTT. Its translation: CAWRGAKTDSYSNQPQHF. Based on the CDR3 plus reference TRBV30 and TRBJ1-5, the full variable domain is SQTIHQWPATLVQPVGSPLSLECTVEGTSNPNLYWYRQAAGRGLQLLFYSVGIGQISSEVPQNLSASRPQDRQFILSSKKLLLSDSGFYLCAWRGAKTDSYSNQPQHFGDGTRLSIL.

The chain combines TRBV18 with TRBJ2-2; 9 positions agree with TRBD1. Germline V gives CDR1 KGHSH, CDR2 LQKENI. Losses at the gene ends were 4 bases for V and 3 bases for J; bases not matched to a gene: 6. CDR3 size: 16 residues. CDR3 sequence: CASSHRRTGDTGELFF. For the CDR3, the DNA is TGTGCCAGCTCACACCGGAGGACAGGGGACACCGGGGAGCTGTTTTTT.

The chain combines TRBV5-8 with TRBJ2-3; 9 nucleotides line up with TRBD1. The V gene end was trimmed by 6 bases and the J gene end by 2 bases; junction bases not matched to a gene: 10. The CDR3 has 16 amino acids. The germline V gene encodes CDR1 SGHTS and CDR2 YDEGEE. CDR3 in DNA: TGTGCCAGCACCGAACCCGGGACAGGGACCACAGATACGCAGTATTTT. It is translated as CASTEPGTGTTDTQYF.

This chain links TRBV9 with TRBJ1-3, with D possibly being TRBD1 (6 bases). CDR3 length: 18 amino acids. Germline assignment: CDR1 SGDLS and CDR2 YYNGEE. Trimming took off 0 bases at V and 0 bases at J, with 16 bases between the two ends. In nucleotides, the CDR3 is TGTGCCAGCAGCGTAGGAGGGGGAGGGTCAGCCTCTGGAAACACCATATATTTT. Encoded protein: CASSVGGGGSASGNTIYF.

This clone appeared once. The CDR3 DNA reads TGTGCCAGCAGCTTGGCCAGCGAGCGGACTTACAATGAGCAGTTCTTC. Amino acid sequence: CASSLASERTYNEQFF. The V and J genes are TRBV5-4 and TRBJ2-1; weak D call: TRBD2 (5 bases). The V end was cut by 0 bases, the J end by 4 bases, with 14 bases between. Germline V gene lookup returns CDR1 SGHNT and CDR2 YYREEE (reference sequence). There are 16 residues in the CDR3.

In this sample, this clone turned up a few times. The rearrangement joins TRBV10-3 to TRBJ1-1, with 7 bases lining up with TRBD1. This CDR3 comprises 14 residues. Germline loops: CDR1 ENHRY, CDR2 SYGVKD. J was trimmed by 5 bases and V by 6 bases; bases with no gene match: 9. The CDR3 sequence: CAIRQQGLVTEAFF. The DNA of the CDR3 is TGTGCCATCAGACAACAGGGGCTGGTGACTGAAGCTTTCTTT.

This clone was recorded only once. CDR3 nucleotide sequence: TGTGCCAGCTCACCCTTAGGCAGGGGGCATTTTAATGAGCAGTTCTTC. Translation: CASSPLGRGHFNEQFF. The chain couples TRBV18 to TRBJ2-1, with 8 bases aligning to TRBD1. Germline V gene lookup returns CDR1 KGHSH and CDR2 LQKENI. This CDR3 comprises 16 residues. V lost 3 bases and J lost 7; bases outside the gene matches: 11.

This clone was found a few times. The chain has TRBV5-4 and TRBJ2-7; D is unresolved. The CDR3 runs 14 residues. Trimming left V 0 bases short and J 7 bases short, with 14 bases between. The V gene's germline CDR1 is SGHNT and CDR2 YYREEE (reference sequence). The CDR3 loop reads CASSLGGLLGEQYF. DNA for the CDR3: TGTGCCAGCAGCTTGGGGGGATTGCTAGGGGAGCAGTACTTC.

V usage is TRBV7-8 and J usage is TRBJ2-3; D not resolved. The ends were cut back, 5 bases at V and 7 bases at J, with 7 bases in the middle. The CDR3 consists of 11 residues. CDR1 is SGHVS and CDR2 is FQNEAQ in the germline V gene. CDR3 nucleotides: TGTGCCAGCAGCAACCTGTATACGCAGTATTTT. Translating gives CASSNLYTQYF.

This chain uses TRBV5-1 with TRBJ1-4, with a tentative D call TRBD1 (6 bases). This CDR3 contains 15 residues. Germline lookup yields CDR1 SGHRS and CDR2 YFSETQ. V shed 5 bases and J shed 7 bases, with 18 bases lying between them. As DNA, the CDR3 is TGCGCCAGCAGGGGGATGGGGGCCTCTACTGAAAAACTGTTTTTT. This gives the protein CASRGMGASTEKLFF.

The table lists this clone with a few counts. This sequence joins TRBV11-3 and TRBJ1-1; TRBD1 might be the D (6 bases). Germline CDR1 and CDR2: SGHNT and YENEEA. The CDR3 is 13 residues long. Trimming took 6 bases from V and 3 from J, leaving 11 bases between them. The CDR3 nucleotides are TGTGCCAGCAGACGGAACAGGGACACTGAAGCTTTCTTT. The encoded protein is CASRRNRDTEAFF.

This chain links TRBV14 with TRBJ2-1; 7 bases map to TRBD2. There are 16 residues in the CDR3. J gave up 2 bases and V 2 bases, and 6 bases lay outside the gene matches. Germline CDR1 reads SGHDN; CDR2 reads FVKESK. Here the CDR3 DNA reads TGTGCCAGCAGCCAATGGGCGGGAGCGGCCTACAATGAGCAGTTCTTC. Protein sequence: CASSQWAGAAYNEQFF.

The chain has TRBV30 and TRBJ1-5; D gene ambiguous. From germline, CDR1 is GTSNPN and CDR2 SVGIG (reference sequence). The CDR3 extends over 13 amino acids. V was shortened by 4 bases and J by 6 bases, with 13 bases between the two germline ends. CDR3 amino acids: CAWNARVPQPQHF. CDR3 coding DNA: TGTGCCTGGAATGCAAGGGTCCCTCAGCCCCAGCATTTT. The whole variable domain, filled in from reference TRBV30 and TRBJ1-5, reads SQTIHQWPATLVQPVGSPLSLECTVEGTSNPNLYWYRQAAGRGLQLLFYSVGIGQISSEVPQNLSASRPQDRQFILSSKKLLLSDSGFYLCAWNARVPQPQHFGDGTRLSIL.